These T cell receptor beta chains were read from a single sample in a study of blood T cell repertoires in COVID-19. The repertoire was sequenced with immunoSEQ multiplex PCR; TCRdb's copy has only in-frame clones and lacks some. The sample lists 150,000 to 200,000 clones, about 79% occurring once. The sequencing input was PBMCs or T cells enriched from blood (not recorded which). The receptors shown here come from a man aged 50 to 60 who had recovered from COVID-19. Both conserved end residues are part of each CDR3. The order of the fields is clone size, V gene, D gene, J gene, CDR3 protein, CDR3 DNA. A D gene is named only where the DNA matches it firmly. Some rows have no size entry. The others give once, few or many, or a class for an expanded clone.

clone_size: -
v_call: TRBV18
d_call: -
j_call: TRBJ1-1
cdr3_aa: CASSPPNKNTEAFF
cdr3_nt: TGTGCCAGCTCACCACCGAACAAGAACACTGAAGCTTTCTTT

clone_size: -
v_call: TRBV6-5
d_call: TRBD1
j_call: TRBJ2-7
cdr3_aa: CASRTGQAYEQYF
cdr3_nt: TGTGCCAGCAGAACGGGACAGGCCTACGAGCAGTACTTC

clone_size: -
v_call: TRBV7-9
d_call: -
j_call: TRBJ1-2
cdr3_aa: CASSLVTGSGGYTF
cdr3_nt: TGTGCCAGCAGCTTAGTAACAGGCAGCGGGGGCTACACCTTC

clone_size: -
v_call: TRBV12-5
d_call: TRBD1
j_call: TRBJ1-2
cdr3_aa: CASGLAGGSYGYTF
cdr3_nt: TGTGCTAGTGGTTTAGCAGGGGGCTCCTATGGCTACACCTTC

clone_size: -
v_call: TRBV7-9
d_call: -
j_call: TRBJ1-5
cdr3_aa: CASSLGQTNNQPQHF
cdr3_nt: TGTGCCAGCAGCTTAGGCCAGACAAACAATCAGCCCCAGCATTTT

clone_size: -
v_call: TRBV12-3/TRBV12-4
d_call: -
j_call: TRBJ1-1
cdr3_aa: CASSLTAYTEAFF
cdr3_nt: TGTGCCAGCAGTCTGACAGCGTACACTGAAGCTTTCTTT

clone_size: -
v_call: TRBV30
d_call: TRBD1
j_call: TRBJ1-2
cdr3_aa: CAWSVQGGSSNYGYTF
cdr3_nt: TGTGCCTGGAGTGTACAGGGGGGAAGCTCCAACTATGGCTACACCTTC

clone_size: once
v_call: TRBV7-9
d_call: TRBD1
j_call: TRBJ1-1
cdr3_aa: CASSSLGQGVGTEAFF
cdr3_nt: TGTGCCAGCAGCTCCCTGGGACAGGGGGTAGGAACTGAAGCTTTCTTT

clone_size: few
v_call: TRBV18
d_call: TRBD1
j_call: TRBJ1-2
cdr3_aa: CASSLLSASQIRQGYRGYGYTF
cdr3_nt: TGTGCCAGCTCACTCCTTAGCGCTTCTCAAATTCGACAGGGATACCGCGGATATGGCTACACCTTC

clone_size: -
v_call: TRBV5-4
d_call: -
j_call: TRBJ1-1
cdr3_aa: CASSLVGLQGGTEAFF
cdr3_nt: TGTGCCAGCAGCTTGGTAGGTCTACAGGGAGGGACTGAAGCTTTCTTT

clone_size: few
v_call: TRBV5-6
d_call: TRBD1
j_call: TRBJ1-1
cdr3_aa: CASTRTGRRRLDTEAFF
cdr3_nt: TGTGCCAGCACCCGGACAGGGAGAAGGAGACTGGACACTGAAGCTTTCTTT

clone_size: -
v_call: TRBV12-3/TRBV12-4
d_call: TRBD1
j_call: TRBJ2-3
cdr3_aa: CATGQVPDTQYF
cdr3_nt: TGTGCCACAGGACAGGTCCCAGATACGCAGTATTTT

clone_size: -
v_call: TRBV25-1
d_call: TRBD2
j_call: TRBJ2-3
cdr3_aa: CASSRYGGAASTDTQYF
cdr3_nt: TGTGCCAGCAGCAGATACGGGGGGGCTGCGTCCACAGATACGCAGTATTTT

clone_size: few
v_call: TRBV5-1
d_call: TRBD1
j_call: TRBJ1-1
cdr3_aa: CASSVQGANTEAFF
cdr3_nt: TGCGCCAGCAGCGTACAGGGGGCGAACACTGAAGCTTTCTTT

clone_size: -
v_call: TRBV5-1
d_call: -
j_call: TRBJ2-1
cdr3_aa: CASSLRQESNEQFF
cdr3_nt: TGCGCCAGCAGCTTGAGACAGGAAAGCAATGAGCAGTTCTTC

clone_size: -
v_call: TRBV28
d_call: TRBD1
j_call: TRBJ1-2
cdr3_aa: CASRQGGYGYTF
cdr3_nt: TGTGCCAGCCGACAGGGCGGCTATGGCTACACCTTC

clone_size: -
v_call: TRBV3-1/TRBV3-2
d_call: TRBD1
j_call: TRBJ1-3
cdr3_aa: CASSETGSGGNTIYF
cdr3_nt: TGTGCCAGCAGCGAGACAGGGTCAGGTGGAAACACCATATATTTT

clone_size: -
v_call: TRBV27
d_call: TRBD1
j_call: TRBJ1-5
cdr3_aa: CASSAGTGTNQPQHF
cdr3_nt: TGTGCCAGCAGTGCCGGGACAGGCACCAATCAGCCCCAGCATTTT

clone_size: -
v_call: TRBV5-5
d_call: -
j_call: TRBJ1-4
cdr3_aa: CASSLDLRGANEKLFF
cdr3_nt: TGTGCCAGCAGCTTGGATTTAAGGGGTGCTAATGAAAAACTGTTTTTT

clone_size: -
v_call: TRBV12-3/TRBV12-4
d_call: -
j_call: TRBJ1-1
cdr3_aa: CASSPTVNTEAFF
cdr3_nt: TGTGCCAGCAGCCCGACAGTGAACACTGAAGCTTTCTTT

clone_size: -
v_call: TRBV19
d_call: -
j_call: TRBJ1-2
cdr3_aa: CASSTPGAAPAYGYTF
cdr3_nt: TGTGCCAGTAGTACACCCGGTGCGGCACCCGCCTATGGCTACACCTTC

clone_size: -
v_call: TRBV6-5
d_call: -
j_call: TRBJ2-3
cdr3_aa: CASRDSAADTQYF
cdr3_nt: TGTGCCAGCAGGGATAGCGCCGCCGATACGCAGTATTTT

clone_size: once
v_call: TRBV19
d_call: TRBD2
j_call: TRBJ2-3
cdr3_aa: CARGTSGGTSTDTQYF
cdr3_nt: TGTGCCAGGGGGACTAGCGGGGGCACATCCACAGATACGCAGTATTTT

clone_size: once
v_call: TRBV13
d_call: -
j_call: TRBJ1-2
cdr3_aa: CASSQRVAGTYTF
cdr3_nt: TGTGCCAGCAGCCAGCGGGTGGCGGGAACCTACACCTTC

clone_size: -
v_call: TRBV10-3
d_call: -
j_call: TRBJ2-4
cdr3_aa: CAISESRIQSLENIQYF
cdr3_nt: TGTGCCATCAGTGAGTCCAGGATACAGAGCCTCGAAAACATTCAGTACTTC

clone_size: -
v_call: TRBV7-5
d_call: -
j_call: TRBJ2-7
cdr3_aa: CVRMSRITHLTYEQYF
cdr3_nt: TGTGTCAGAATGTCTAGAATAACCCACCTAACCTACGAGCAGTACTTC

clone_size: -
v_call: TRBV6-7
d_call: -
j_call: TRBJ1-4
cdr3_aa: CASSYSRLESTNEKLFF
cdr3_nt: TGTGCCAGCAGTTACTCTCGCTTGGAGTCAACTAATGAAAAACTGTTTTTT

clone_size: once
v_call: TRBV5-1
d_call: -
j_call: TRBJ2-7
cdr3_aa: CASGEGAAGEQYF
cdr3_nt: TGCGCCAGCGGAGAGGGGGCAGCGGGTGAGCAGTACTTC

clone_size: -
v_call: TRBV7-2
d_call: TRBD2
j_call: TRBJ2-5
cdr3_aa: CASSLASRGGESQYF
cdr3_nt: TGTGCCAGCAGCTTAGCTAGTCGGGGAGGGGAGTCCCAGTACTTC

clone_size: -
v_call: TRBV5-1
d_call: -
j_call: TRBJ2-2
cdr3_aa: CASSLGSRTGELFF
cdr3_nt: TGCGCCAGCAGCTTGGGGTCGCGGACCGGGGAGCTGTTTTTT

clone_size: -
v_call: TRBV14
d_call: -
j_call: TRBJ1-1
cdr3_aa: CASSQVISTAGTEAFF
cdr3_nt: TGTGCCAGCAGCCAAGTAATTTCGACAGCGGGGACTGAAGCTTTCTTT

clone_size: -
v_call: TRBV4-1
d_call: -
j_call: TRBJ2-6
cdr3_aa: CASSQHLAGPGVGGANVLTF
cdr3_nt: TGCGCCAGCAGCCAACATTTAGCCGGGCCAGGGGTAGGGGGGGCCAACGTCCTGACTTTC

clone_size: -
v_call: TRBV11-2
d_call: TRBD2
j_call: TRBJ2-5
cdr3_aa: CASSLGSSGGKETQYF
cdr3_nt: TGTGCCAGCAGCTTAGGATCTAGCGGGGGGAAAGAGACCCAGTACTTC

clone_size: -
v_call: TRBV15
d_call: -
j_call: TRBJ2-5
cdr3_aa: CATSTRGGETQYF
cdr3_nt: TGTGCCACCAGCACGCGGGGCGGGGAGACCCAGTACTTC

clone_size: -
v_call: TRBV30
d_call: TRBD1
j_call: TRBJ1-5
cdr3_aa: CASRWDRNQPQHF
cdr3_nt: TGTGCCTCGAGGTGGGACAGGAATCAGCCCCAGCATTTT

clone_size: -
v_call: TRBV6-2/TRBV6-3
d_call: TRBD1
j_call: TRBJ1-2
cdr3_aa: CASSRGQGGYGYTF
cdr3_nt: TGTGCCAGCAGTCGCGGACAGGGAGGCTATGGCTACACCTTC

clone_size: -
v_call: TRBV3-1/TRBV3-2
d_call: -
j_call: TRBJ1-2
cdr3_aa: CASSSRQHNYGYTF
cdr3_nt: TGTGCCAGCAGCTCAAGACAGCATAACTATGGCTACACCTTC

clone_size: -
v_call: TRBV6-1
d_call: -
j_call: TRBJ2-7
cdr3_aa: CASSETAGVHEQYF
cdr3_nt: TGTGCCAGCAGTGAAACGGCAGGGGTCCACGAGCAGTACTTC

clone_size: once
v_call: TRBV6-5
d_call: -
j_call: TRBJ1-2
cdr3_aa: CASSYTGSASGYTF
cdr3_nt: TGTGCCAGCAGTTATACAGGGTCCGCTTCAGGCTACACCTTC

clone_size: few
v_call: TRBV6-1
d_call: TRBD1
j_call: TRBJ1-5
cdr3_aa: CASSEAGGRNQPQHF
cdr3_nt: TGTGCCAGCAGTGAGGCAGGGGGCCGTAATCAGCCCCAGCATTTT

clone_size: -
v_call: TRBV14
d_call: -
j_call: TRBJ2-1
cdr3_aa: CASSQGLNNEQFF
cdr3_nt: TGTGCCAGCAGCCAAGGACTAAACAATGAGCAGTTCTTC

clone_size: -
v_call: TRBV30
d_call: TRBD1
j_call: TRBJ1-4
cdr3_aa: CAWSALARGEKLFF
cdr3_nt: TGTGCCTGGAGTGCTTTGGCCAGGGGGGAAAAACTGTTTTTT

clone_size: -
v_call: TRBV5-5
d_call: TRBD1
j_call: TRBJ1-5
cdr3_aa: CASSLVSQGVQPQHF
cdr3_nt: TGTGCCAGCAGCTTGGTTTCGCAGGGGGTCCAGCCCCAGCATTTT

clone_size: -
v_call: TRBV5-4
d_call: TRBD1
j_call: TRBJ1-5
cdr3_aa: CASSLGGTGGDQPQHF
cdr3_nt: TGTGCCAGCAGCTTGGGAGGGACAGGGGGCGATCAGCCCCAGCATTTT

clone_size: -
v_call: TRBV5-4
d_call: -
j_call: TRBJ1-2
cdr3_aa: CASSLPGGYGYTF
cdr3_nt: TGTGCCAGCAGCTTGCCCGGGGGCTATGGCTACACCTTC

clone_size: -
v_call: TRBV30
d_call: -
j_call: TRBJ2-3
cdr3_aa: CAWKVGGTDTQYF
cdr3_nt: TGTGCCTGGAAGGTCGGGGGCACAGATACGCAGTATTTT

clone_size: -
v_call: TRBV3-1/TRBV3-2
d_call: TRBD2
j_call: TRBJ2-3
cdr3_aa: CASSQDRGFLRGDTQYF
cdr3_nt: TGTGCCAGCAGCCAAGATCGCGGCTTTCTGCGGGGGGATACGCAGTATTTT

clone_size: -
v_call: TRBV28
d_call: TRBD2
j_call: TRBJ2-3
cdr3_aa: CASSTSGGPSDTQYF
cdr3_nt: TGTGCCAGCAGCACTAGCGGGGGCCCAAGCGATACGCAGTATTTT